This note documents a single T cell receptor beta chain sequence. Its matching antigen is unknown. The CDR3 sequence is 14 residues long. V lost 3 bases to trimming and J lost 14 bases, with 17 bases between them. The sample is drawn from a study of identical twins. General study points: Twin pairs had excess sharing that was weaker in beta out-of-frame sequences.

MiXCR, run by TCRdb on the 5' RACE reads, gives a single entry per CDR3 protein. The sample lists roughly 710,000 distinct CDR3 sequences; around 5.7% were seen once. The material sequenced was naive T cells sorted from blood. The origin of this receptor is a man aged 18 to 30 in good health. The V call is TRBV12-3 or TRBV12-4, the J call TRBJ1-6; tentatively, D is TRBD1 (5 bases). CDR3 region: CASSLGQGRPTLHF. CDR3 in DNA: TGTGCCAGCAGTTTGGGCCAGGGTCGGCCAACCCTCCACTTT.